The TCR beta chain under discussion was sequenced for a study of patients and donors after allogeneic stem cell transplantation. V was clipped by 3 bases and J by 3 bases, with 2 bases between them. This CDR3 spans 12 amino acids. CDR1 ENHRY and CDR2 SYGVKD come from the germline V gene. TCRdb reprocessed the RT-PCR reads with MiXCR, giving one entry per CDR3 protein. Among about 25,000 distinct CDR3 sequences, under 55% were seen once, and the ten largest hold over 70%. The TCR sequence derives from a human donor who was either an allogeneic HSCT recipient or a stem cell or donor lymphocyte infusion donor (not recorded which). It is not recorded whose cells these are; they may come from a transplant donor. V gene TRBV10-3 combines with J gene TRBJ1-4, with no clear D. Material: blood, either unsorted or a sorted T cell fraction (not recorded which). In DNA form, the CDR3 reads TGTGCCATCAGTGAACCTAATGAAAAACTGTTTTTT. Protein sequence: CAISEPNEKLFF.